This entry describes one TCR beta chain. Its matching antigen is unknown. Researchers ran the PCR with 60 Vbeta and 13 Jbeta primers. Method: immunoSEQ multiplex PCR; TCRdb's copy keeps in-frame clones and lacks some. The sample lists 75,000 to 90,000 clones, around 68% occurring once. The entry originates in a study of cytomegalovirus exposure and HLA in healthy donors. Looking at the study overall: Unique TCR beta sequences numbering some 110 million came from around 180 million T cells in an earlier analysis. Regarding the study as a whole: An analysis that was carried out later associated 15,000 to 20,000 TCR beta sequences with HLA alleles at 0.05 false discovery rate.

The length of the CDR3 is 16 residues. Looked up from germline, CDR1 is KGHSH and CDR2 is LQKENI. V was trimmed by 1 base and J by 0 bases, leaving 10 bases between them. The rearrangement uses TRBV18 and TRBJ1-5; D perhaps matches TRBD1 (6 bases). The sequence was obtained from a woman between 40 and 55 years old in good health and CMV-seropositive. Sequenced: PBMCs. CDR3 sequence: CASSPLGTNSNQPQHF. The DNA for the CDR3 is TGTGCCAGCTCACCACTCGGGACAAATAGCAATCAGCCCCAGCATTTT.